In this sample, the clone carrying this T cell receptor beta chain turned up many times. Trimming cost V 3 bases and J 3 bases; bases outside gene matches: 10. This CDR3 is built from 16 residues. Germline V gene data show CDR1 as SEHNR and CDR2 as FQNEAQ (reference sequence). The data derive from a study of low-dose radiotherapy and immunotherapy resistance in tumors. First-strand cDNA used TRAV- and TRBV-specific primers, covering alpha and beta chains. With a constant-region primer and a V-primer adapter, TCRs were subjected to roughly 18 PCR cycles of amplification. Via MiXCR, TCRdb re-called the reads, giving one row per CDR3 protein. The sample carries approximately 46,000 distinct CDR3 sequences, less than 30% recorded once. This sample's time point: after trial treatment. The treatment was: LDRT plus nivolumab, ipilimumab, low-dose cyclophosphamide and aspirin (RACIN trial).

The sequence was collected from a male donor with prostate cancer. This material consisted of PBMCs, taken after low-dose radiotherapy plus immunotherapy. The rearrangement links TRBV7-9 to TRBJ1-2; 7 nucleotides line up with TRBD1. The CDR3 loop is CASSFGGKGGHYGYTF. The CDR3 bases are TGTGCCAGCAGCTTTGGAGGAAAAGGGGGCCACTATGGCTACACCTTC.